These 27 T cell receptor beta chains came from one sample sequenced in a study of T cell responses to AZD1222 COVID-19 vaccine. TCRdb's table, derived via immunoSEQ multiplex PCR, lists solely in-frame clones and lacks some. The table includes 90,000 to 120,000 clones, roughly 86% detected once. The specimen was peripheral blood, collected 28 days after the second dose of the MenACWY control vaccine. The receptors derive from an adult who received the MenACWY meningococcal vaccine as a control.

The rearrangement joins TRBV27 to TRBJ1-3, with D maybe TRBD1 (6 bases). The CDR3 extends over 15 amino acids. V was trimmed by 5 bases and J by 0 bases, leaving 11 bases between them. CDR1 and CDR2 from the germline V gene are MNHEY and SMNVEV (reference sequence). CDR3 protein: CASSPGQISGNTIYF. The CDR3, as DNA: TGTGCCAGCAGTCCCGGACAGATCTCTGGAAACACCATATATTTT.

DNA of the CDR3: TGTGCCAGTAGTATACCCGATGACTACAATCAGCCCCAGCATTTT. Amino acid sequence: CASSIPDDYNQPQHF. V usage is TRBV19 and J usage is TRBJ1-5; D ambiguous. CDR3 length equals 15 residues. Trimming removed 2 bases at V and 3 bases at J, with 11 bases between. Germline CDR1 LNHDA, CDR2 SQIVND (reference sequence).

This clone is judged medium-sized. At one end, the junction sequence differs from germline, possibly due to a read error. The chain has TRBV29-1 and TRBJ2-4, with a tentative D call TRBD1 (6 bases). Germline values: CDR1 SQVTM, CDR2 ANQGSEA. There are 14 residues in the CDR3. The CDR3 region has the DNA TGCAGCGTTCAAGAGGGAACCCAGGGGACCATTCAGTACTTC. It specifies CSVQEGTQGTIQYF.

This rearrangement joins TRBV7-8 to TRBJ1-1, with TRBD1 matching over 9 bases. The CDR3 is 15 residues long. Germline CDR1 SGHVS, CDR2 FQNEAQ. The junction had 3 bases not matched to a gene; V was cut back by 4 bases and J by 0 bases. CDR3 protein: CASSSRDRVNTEAFF. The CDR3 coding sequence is TGTGCCAGCAGCTCCCGGGACAGGGTGAACACTGAAGCTTTCTTT.

CDR3 protein: CASRPSRDSYGYTF. The CDR3 region has the DNA TGTGCCAGTAGGCCCTCGAGGGACAGCTATGGCTACACCTTC. The V and J genes are TRBV19 and TRBJ1-2; 7 bases align to TRBD1. This CDR3 contains 14 residues. CDR1 is LNHDA and CDR2 is SQIVND in the germline V gene (reference sequence). Trimming took 6 bases from V and 4 from J; bases not matched to a gene: 8. Based on the CDR3 plus reference TRBV19 and TRBJ1-2, the full variable domain is DGGITQSPKYLFRKEGQNVTLSCEQNLNHDAMYWYRQDPGQGLRLIYYSQIVNDFQKGDIAEGYSVSREKKESFPLTVTSAQKNPTAFYLCASRPSRDSYGYTFGSGTRLTVV.

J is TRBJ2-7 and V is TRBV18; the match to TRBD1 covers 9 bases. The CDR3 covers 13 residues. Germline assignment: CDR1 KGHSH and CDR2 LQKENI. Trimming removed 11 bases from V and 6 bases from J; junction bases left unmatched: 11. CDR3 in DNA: TGTGCCGGACCGGGACAGGGATACTTCGAGCAGTACTTC. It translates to CAGPGQGYFEQYF.

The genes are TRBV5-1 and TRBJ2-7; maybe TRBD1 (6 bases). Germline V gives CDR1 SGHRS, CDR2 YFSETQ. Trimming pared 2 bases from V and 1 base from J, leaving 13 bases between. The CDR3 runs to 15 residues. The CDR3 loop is CASSLQGTQSYEQYF. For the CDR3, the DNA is TGCGCCAGCAGCTTACAGGGTACACAATCCTACGAGCAGTACTTC.

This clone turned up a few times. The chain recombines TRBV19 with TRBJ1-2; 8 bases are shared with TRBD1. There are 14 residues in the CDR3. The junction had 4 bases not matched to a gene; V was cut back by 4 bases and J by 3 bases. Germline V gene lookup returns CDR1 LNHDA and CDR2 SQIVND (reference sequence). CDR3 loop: CASSRDRTHYGYTF. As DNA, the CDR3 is TGTGCCAGTAGTAGGGACAGGACCCACTATGGCTACACCTTC.

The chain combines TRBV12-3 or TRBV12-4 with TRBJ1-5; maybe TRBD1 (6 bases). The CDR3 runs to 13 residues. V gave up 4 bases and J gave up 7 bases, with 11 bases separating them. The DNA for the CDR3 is TGTGCCAGCAGTTATTCAGGGGCACAGCCCCAGCATTTT. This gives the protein CASSYSGAQPQHF.

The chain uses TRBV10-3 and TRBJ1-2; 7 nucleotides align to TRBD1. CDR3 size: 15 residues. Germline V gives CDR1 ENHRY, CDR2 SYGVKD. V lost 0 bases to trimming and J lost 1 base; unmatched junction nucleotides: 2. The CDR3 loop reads CAISESGGFNYGYTF. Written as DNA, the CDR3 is TGTGCCATCAGTGAGTCAGGGGGCTTTAACTATGGCTACACCTTC.

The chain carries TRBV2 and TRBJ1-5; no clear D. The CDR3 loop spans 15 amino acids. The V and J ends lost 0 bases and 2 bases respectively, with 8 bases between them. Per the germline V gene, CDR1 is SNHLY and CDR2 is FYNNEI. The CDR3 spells CASSEAGLGNQPQHF. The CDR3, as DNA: TGTGCCAGCAGTGAAGCAGGGCTTGGCAATCAGCCCCAGCATTTT.

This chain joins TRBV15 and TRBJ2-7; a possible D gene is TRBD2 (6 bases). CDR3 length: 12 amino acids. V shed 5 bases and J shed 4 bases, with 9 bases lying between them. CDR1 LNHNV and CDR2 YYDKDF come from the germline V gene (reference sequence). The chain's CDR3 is CATSPAGYEQYF. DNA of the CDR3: TGTGCCACCAGCCCGGCGGGGTACGAGCAGTACTTC.

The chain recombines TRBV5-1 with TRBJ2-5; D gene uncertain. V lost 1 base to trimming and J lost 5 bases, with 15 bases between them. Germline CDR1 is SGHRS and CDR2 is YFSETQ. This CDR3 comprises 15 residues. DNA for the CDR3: TGCGCCAGCAGCTTGTCAGGTCAGCCCACCGAGACCCAGTACTTC. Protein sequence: CASSLSGQPTETQYF.

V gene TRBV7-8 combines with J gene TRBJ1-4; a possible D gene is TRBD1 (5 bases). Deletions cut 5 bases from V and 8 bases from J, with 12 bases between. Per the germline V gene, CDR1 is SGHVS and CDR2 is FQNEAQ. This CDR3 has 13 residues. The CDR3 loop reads CASSRGMKEKLFF. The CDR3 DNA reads TGTGCCAGCAGCCGGGGCATGAAGGAAAAACTGTTTTTT.

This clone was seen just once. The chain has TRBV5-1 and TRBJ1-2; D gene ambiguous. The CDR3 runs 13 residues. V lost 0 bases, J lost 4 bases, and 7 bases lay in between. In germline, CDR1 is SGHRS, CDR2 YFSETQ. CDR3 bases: TGCGCCAGCAGCTTGGACGGGATCTATGGCTACACCTTC. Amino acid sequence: CASSLDGIYGYTF.

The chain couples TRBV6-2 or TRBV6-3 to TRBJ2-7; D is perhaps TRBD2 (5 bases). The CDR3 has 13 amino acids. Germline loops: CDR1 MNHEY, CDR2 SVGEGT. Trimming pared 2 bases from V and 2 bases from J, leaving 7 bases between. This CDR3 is CASSYSGAYEQYF. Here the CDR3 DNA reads TGTGCCAGCAGTTACAGCGGAGCCTACGAGCAGTACTTC.

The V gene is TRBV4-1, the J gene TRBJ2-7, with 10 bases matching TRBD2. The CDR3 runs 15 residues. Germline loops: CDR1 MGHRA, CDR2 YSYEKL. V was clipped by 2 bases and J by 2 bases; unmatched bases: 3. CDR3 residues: CASSQRLAGTYEQYF. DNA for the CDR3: TGCGCCAGCAGCCAAAGACTAGCGGGCACCTACGAGCAGTACTTC.

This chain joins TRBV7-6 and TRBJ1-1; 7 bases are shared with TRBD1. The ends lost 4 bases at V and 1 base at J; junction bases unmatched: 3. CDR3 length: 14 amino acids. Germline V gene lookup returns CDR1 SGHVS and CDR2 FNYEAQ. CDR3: CASSSGQQNTEAFF. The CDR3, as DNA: TGTGCCAGCAGCTCGGGACAGCAGAACACTGAAGCTTTCTTT.

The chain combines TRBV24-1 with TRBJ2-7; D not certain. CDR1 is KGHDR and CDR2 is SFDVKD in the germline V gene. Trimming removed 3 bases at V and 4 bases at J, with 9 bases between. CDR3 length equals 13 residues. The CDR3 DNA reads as TGTGCCACCAGTGATATAAACACGTACGAGCAGTACTTC. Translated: CATSDINTYEQYF.

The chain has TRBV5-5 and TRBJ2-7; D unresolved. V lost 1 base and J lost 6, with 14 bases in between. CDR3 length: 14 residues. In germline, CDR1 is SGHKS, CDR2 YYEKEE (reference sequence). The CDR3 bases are TGTGCCAGCAGCTTGCCAACAGCCAAGGCCGAGCAGTACTTC. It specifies CASSLPTAKAEQYF. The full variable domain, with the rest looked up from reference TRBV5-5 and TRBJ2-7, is DAGVTQSPTHLIKTRGQQVTLRCSPISGHKSVSWYQQVLGQGPQFIFQYYEKEERGRGNFPDRFSARQFPNYSSELNVNALLLGDSALYLCASSLPTAKAEQYFGPGTRLTVT.

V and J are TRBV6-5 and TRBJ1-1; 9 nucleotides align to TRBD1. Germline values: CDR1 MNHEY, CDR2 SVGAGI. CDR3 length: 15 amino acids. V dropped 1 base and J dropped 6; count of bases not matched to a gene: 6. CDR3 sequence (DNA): TGTGCCAGCAGTTACTGGGACAGGGCGGGCGCTGAAGCTTTCTTT. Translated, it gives CASSYWDRAGAEAFF.

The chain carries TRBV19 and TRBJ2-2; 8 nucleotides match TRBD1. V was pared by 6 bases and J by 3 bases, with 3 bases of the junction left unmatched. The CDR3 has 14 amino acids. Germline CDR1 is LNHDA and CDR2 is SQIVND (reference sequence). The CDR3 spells CASRLQGDTGELFF. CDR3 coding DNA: TGTGCCAGTAGGTTACAGGGGGACACCGGGGAGCTGTTTTTT.

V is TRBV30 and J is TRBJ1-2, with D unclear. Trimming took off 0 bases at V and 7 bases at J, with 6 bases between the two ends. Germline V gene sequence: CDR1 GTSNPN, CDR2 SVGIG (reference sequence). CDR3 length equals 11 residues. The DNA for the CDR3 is TGTGCCTGGAGTGTAGGATTTGGCTACACCTTC. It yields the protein CAWSVGFGYTF.

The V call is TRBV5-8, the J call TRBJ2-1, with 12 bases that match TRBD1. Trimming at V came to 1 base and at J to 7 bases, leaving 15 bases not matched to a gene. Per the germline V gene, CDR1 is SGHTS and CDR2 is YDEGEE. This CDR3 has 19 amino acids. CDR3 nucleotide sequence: TGTGCCAGCAGCTTGTGGGGAGAAGGGACAGGGGGCGGGTTAAATGAGCAGTTCTTC. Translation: CASSLWGEGTGGGLNEQFF. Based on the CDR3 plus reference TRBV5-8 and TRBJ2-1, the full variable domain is EAGVTQSPTHLIKTRGQQATLRCSPISGHTSVYWYQQALGLGLQFLLWYDEGEERNRGNFPPRFSGRQFPNYSSELNVNALELEDSALYLCASSLWGEGTGGGLNEQFFGPGTRLTVL.

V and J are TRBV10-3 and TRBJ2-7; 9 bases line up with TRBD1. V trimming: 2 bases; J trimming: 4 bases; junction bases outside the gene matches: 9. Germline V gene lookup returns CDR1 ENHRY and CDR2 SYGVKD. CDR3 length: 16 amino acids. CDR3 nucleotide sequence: TGTGCCATCAGTGAGGGACTGACAGGGGGGTCTTACGAGCAGTACTTC. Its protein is CAISEGLTGGSYEQYF.

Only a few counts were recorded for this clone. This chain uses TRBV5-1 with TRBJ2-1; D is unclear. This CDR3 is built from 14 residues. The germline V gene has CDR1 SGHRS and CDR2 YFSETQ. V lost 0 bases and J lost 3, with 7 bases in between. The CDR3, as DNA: TGCGCCAGCAGCTTGGGACAAGTCTACAATGAGCAGTTCTTC. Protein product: CASSLGQVYNEQFF.

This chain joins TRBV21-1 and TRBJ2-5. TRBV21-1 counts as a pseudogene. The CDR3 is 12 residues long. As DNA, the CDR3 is TGTGCCAGCAGCAAAGGTGCTGAGACCCAGTACTTC. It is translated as CASSKGAETQYF.